This TCR beta chain was retrieved from a study of T-cell memory formation after mild COVID-19 listed by TCRdb under 2021. For the wider study: TCR sequence clusters from the two donors were found to be largely donor specific. In two donors, T-cell clones that expanded and contracted after mild COVID-19 were followed by sequencing TCRalpha and TCRbeta repertoires longitudinally. Two young, previously healthy adult volunteers, one female and one male, were included in the cohort. What the study reported, not specific to this receptor: Only two mild cases were covered by the study, and larger cohorts that include severe cases with pre-infection samples were considered necessary. The second-wave clones that peaked on day 37 were not confirmed to be SARS-CoV-2 specific. Clones that contracted from day 15 to 85 showed balanced CD4/CD8 phenotypes, whereas a second wave of clones that expanded from day 15 to 37 leaned towards CD4+. The detection of some responding clones in pre-infection memory suggests that pre-existing cross-reactive memory T cells joined the SARS-CoV-2 response. Contracting CD4+ clones appeared mostly in the CM and EM memory subsets, whereas CD8+ clones were enriched in EMRA.

From cysteine to phenylalanine, the CDR3 is 9 amino acids long. The entry retains the CDR3 DNA only, 27 bases that are in frame from base 1. CDR1 MNHEY and CDR2 SVGEGT were looked up in the germline V gene. V and J are truncated by 9 bases and 15 bases respectively, leaving an intervening sequence of 12 bases. The run used an Illumina NovaSeq 6000. TCRalpha and TCRbeta cDNA libraries were built by 5'RACE with constant-segment primers, adding sample barcodes and unique molecular identifiers. RNA was extracted from every sample with Trizol reagent. The libraries were amplified in two PCR steps, and the second step added a second sample barcode and Illumina TruSeq adapters. Libraries were sequenced on an Illumina NovaSeq with 2 x 150 bp paired-end reads. Per the source publication's procedure: With migec v1.2.7, reads were demultiplexed and then collapsed into UMI-guided consensus sequences. With mixcr v2.1.11, UMI consensuses were aligned to TRA and TRB V and J templates and assembled into clonotypes. Clonotypes were classified as expanded or contracted when called significant by both edgeR and NoisET, with noise models trained on biological replicates. For edgeR calls, the thresholds were a false discovery rate-adjusted p below 0.01 and a log2 fold-change of 1. PCA with hierarchical clustering of max-normalized trajectories of the 1000 most abundant clonotypes was used as exploratory dynamics analysis. Each responding clone was given a CD4 or CD8 phenotype based on the CD4+ and CD8+ repertoires, which had been sequenced separately. TCRdb passed the public sequencing reads through fastp at Q25 and MiXCR, retaining productive beta sequences. Every CDR3 protein is listed once, alongside the most common genes and DNA of its rows. These V and J calls rely on TCRdb rather than the paper's analysis. This sample lists 300,000 to 350,000 distinct CDR3 sequences; roughly a fifth were detected once. Around 20% of the sample is held by the ten biggest clonotypes.

As for this clonotype: No cognate antigen has been identified for it. Nothing much larger sits one base from this clone, and base qualities are not available.

Ficoll-Paque density gradient centrifugation was the method used to isolate PBMCs. The rearrangement joined TRBV6-2 or TRBV6-3 to TRBJ2-1; no D gene call is confident. This TCR was sampled from a man aged 18 to 35 who had mild COVID-19 (a few samples of this study predate the infection). The sample titles of this study are shuffled in the database, so cell type and time point are left out; the donor was told from shared clones. Sequences were obtained from PBMCs or a T cell subset sorted from them (not recorded which). The nucleotide sequence reads as follows: TGTGCCAGGGGGAAGGCGAGGTTCTTC. Its coded protein is CARGKARFF.